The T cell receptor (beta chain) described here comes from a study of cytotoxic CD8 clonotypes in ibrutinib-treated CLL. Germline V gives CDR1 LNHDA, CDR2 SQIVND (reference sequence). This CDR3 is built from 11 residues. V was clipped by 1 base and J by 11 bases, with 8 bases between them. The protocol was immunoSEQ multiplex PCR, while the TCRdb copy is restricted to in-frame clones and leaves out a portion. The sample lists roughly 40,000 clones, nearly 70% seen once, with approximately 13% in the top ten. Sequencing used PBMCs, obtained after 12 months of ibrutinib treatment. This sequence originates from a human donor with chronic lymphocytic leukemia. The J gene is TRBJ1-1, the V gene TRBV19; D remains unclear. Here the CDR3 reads CASSIGVTAFF. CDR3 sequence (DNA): TGTGCCAGTAGTATAGGAGTAACTGCTTTCTTT.